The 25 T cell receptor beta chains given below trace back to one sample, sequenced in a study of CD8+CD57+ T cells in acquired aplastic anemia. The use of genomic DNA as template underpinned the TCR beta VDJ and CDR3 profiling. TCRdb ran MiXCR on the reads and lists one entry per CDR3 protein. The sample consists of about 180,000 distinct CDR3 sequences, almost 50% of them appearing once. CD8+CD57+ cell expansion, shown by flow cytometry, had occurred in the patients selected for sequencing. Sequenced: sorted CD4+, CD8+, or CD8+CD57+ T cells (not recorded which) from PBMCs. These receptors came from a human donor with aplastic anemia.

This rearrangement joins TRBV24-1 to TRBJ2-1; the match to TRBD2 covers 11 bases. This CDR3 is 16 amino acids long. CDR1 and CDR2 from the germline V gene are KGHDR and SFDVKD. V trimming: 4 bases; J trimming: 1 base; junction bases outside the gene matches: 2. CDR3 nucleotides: TGTGCCACCAGTGACCCTAGCGGGAGGTCCTACAATGAGCAGTTCTTC. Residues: CATSDPSGRSYNEQFF.

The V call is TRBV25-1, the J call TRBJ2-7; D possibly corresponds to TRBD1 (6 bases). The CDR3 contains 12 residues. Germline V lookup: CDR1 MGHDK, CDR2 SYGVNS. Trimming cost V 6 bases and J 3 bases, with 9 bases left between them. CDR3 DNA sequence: TGTGCCAGCAGCGCGGACAGCTACGAGCAGTACTTC. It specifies CASSADSYEQYF.

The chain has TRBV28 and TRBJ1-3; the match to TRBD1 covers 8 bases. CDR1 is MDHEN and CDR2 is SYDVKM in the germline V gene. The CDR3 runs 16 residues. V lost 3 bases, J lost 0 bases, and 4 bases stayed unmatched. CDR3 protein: CASSLLGQDSGNTIYF. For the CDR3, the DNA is TGTGCCAGCAGTTTGTTGGGACAGGACTCTGGAAACACCATATATTTT.

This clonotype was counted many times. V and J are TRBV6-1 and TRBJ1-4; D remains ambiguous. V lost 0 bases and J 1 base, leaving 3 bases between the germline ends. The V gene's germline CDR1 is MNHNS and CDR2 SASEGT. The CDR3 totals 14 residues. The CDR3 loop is CASSEAGTNEKLFF. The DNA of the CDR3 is TGTGCCAGCAGTGAAGCGGGAACTAATGAAAAACTGTTTTTT.

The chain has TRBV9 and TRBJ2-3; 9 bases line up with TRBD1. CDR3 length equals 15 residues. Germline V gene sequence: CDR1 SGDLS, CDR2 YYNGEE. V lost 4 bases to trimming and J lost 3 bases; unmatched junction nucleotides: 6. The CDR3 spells CASSLRQGGTDTQYF. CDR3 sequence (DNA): TGTGCCAGCAGCTTAAGACAGGGGGGAACAGATACGCAGTATTTT.

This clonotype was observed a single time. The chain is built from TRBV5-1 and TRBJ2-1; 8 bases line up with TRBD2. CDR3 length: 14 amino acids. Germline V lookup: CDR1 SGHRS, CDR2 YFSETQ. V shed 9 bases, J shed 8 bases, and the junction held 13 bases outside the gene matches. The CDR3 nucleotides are TGCGCCACCTCCCCCGGGACTAGTATCGATGAGCAGTTCTTC. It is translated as CATSPGTSIDEQFF.

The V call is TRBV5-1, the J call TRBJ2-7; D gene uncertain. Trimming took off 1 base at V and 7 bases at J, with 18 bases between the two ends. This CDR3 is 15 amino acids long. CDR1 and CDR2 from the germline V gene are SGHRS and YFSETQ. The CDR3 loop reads CASSLSGARPWEQYF. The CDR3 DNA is TGCGCCAGCAGCTTGTCCGGCGCCAGGCCCTGGGAGCAGTACTTC.

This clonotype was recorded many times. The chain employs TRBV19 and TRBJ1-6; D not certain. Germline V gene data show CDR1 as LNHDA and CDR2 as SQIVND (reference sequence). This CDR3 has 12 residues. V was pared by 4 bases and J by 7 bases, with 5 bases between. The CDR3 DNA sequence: TGTGCCAGTAGTACGAAAAATTCACCCCTCCACTTT. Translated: CASSTKNSPLHF.

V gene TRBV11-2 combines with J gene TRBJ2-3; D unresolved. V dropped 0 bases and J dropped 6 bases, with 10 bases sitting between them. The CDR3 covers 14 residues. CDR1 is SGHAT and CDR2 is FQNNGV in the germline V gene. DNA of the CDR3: TGTGCCAGCAGCTTAGATTGGGCTGGCGATACGCAGTATTTT. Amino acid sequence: CASSLDWAGDTQYF.

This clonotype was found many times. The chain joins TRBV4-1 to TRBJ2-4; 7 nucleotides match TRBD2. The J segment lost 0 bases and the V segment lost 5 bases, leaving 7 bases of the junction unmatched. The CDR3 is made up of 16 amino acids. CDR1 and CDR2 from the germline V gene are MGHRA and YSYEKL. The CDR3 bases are TGCGCCAGCAGCGGCCGCGGGGGAGAAGCCAAAAACATTCAGTACTTC. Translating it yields CASSGRGGEAKNIQYF.

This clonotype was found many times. For the CDR3, the DNA is TGTGCCAGCAGGCTACAAGTTACCTCCTACGAGCAGTACTTC. This gives the protein CASRLQVTSYEQYF. V is TRBV5-6 and J is TRBJ2-7; no clear D. Trimming removed 5 bases from V and 0 bases from J, with 12 bases in between. This CDR3 is built from 14 residues. The germline V gene has CDR1 SGHDT and CDR2 YYEEEE.

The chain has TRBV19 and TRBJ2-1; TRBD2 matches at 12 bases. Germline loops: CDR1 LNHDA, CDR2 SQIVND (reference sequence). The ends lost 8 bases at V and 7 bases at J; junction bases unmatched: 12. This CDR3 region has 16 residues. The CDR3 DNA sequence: TGTGCCAGTGTGACTAGCGGGGGCGCCGGGGTGAATGAGCAGTTCTTC. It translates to CASVTSGGAGVNEQFF.

CDR3: CASSAGQGAMYGELFF. The CDR3 DNA reads TGCGCCAGCAGCGCGGGACAGGGGGCAATGTACGGGGAGCTGTTTTTT. V is TRBV5-1 and J is TRBJ2-2; 12 bases map to TRBD1. The germline gives CDR1 SGHRS, CDR2 YFSETQ. The ends lost 4 bases at V and 7 bases at J; junction bases unmatched: 8. The CDR3 is 16 residues long.

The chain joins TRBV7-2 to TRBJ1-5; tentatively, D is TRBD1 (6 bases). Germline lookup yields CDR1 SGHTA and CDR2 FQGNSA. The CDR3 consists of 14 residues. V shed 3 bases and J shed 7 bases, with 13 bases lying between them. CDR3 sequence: CASSFPGDVQPQHF. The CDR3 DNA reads TGTGCCAGCAGCTTTCCAGGGGACGTACAGCCCCAGCATTTT. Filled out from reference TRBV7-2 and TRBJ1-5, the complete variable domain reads GAGVSQSPSNKVTEKGKDVELRCDPISGHTALYWYRQSLGQGLEFLIYFQGNSAPDKSGLPSDRFSAERTGGSVSTLTIQRTQQEDSAVYLCASSFPGDVQPQHFGDGTRLSIL.

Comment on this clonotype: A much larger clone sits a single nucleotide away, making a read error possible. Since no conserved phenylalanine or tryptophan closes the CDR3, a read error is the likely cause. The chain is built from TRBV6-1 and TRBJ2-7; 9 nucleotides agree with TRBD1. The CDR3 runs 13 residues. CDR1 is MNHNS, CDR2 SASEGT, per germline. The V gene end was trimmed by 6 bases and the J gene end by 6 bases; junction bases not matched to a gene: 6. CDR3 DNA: TGTGCCAGCAGAATAGGACAGGGGAGCGAGCAGTACCTC. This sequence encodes CASRIGQGSEQYL.

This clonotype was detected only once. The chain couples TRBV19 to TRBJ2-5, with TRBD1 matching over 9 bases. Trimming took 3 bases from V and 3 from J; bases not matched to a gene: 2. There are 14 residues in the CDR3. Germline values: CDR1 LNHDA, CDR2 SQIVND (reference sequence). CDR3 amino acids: CASSIGTGKETQYF. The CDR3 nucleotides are TGTGCCAGTAGTATTGGGACAGGGAAAGAGACCCAGTACTTC. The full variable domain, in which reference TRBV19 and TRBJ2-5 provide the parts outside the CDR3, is DGGITQSPKYLFRKEGQNVTLSCEQNLNHDAMYWYRQDPGQGLRLIYYSQIVNDFQKGDIAEGYSVSREKKESFPLTVTSAQKNPTAFYLCASSIGTGKETQYFGPGTRLLVL.

CDR3 nucleotides: TGTGCCACCAGTGATTTGTGGAGCCACGAGCAGTACTTC. This sequence encodes CATSDLWSHEQYF. V is TRBV24-1 and J is TRBJ2-7, with unresolved D. Trimming shortened V by 0 bases and J by 5 bases, and 7 bases separated the two germline ends. Germline loops: CDR1 KGHDR, CDR2 SFDVKD. This CDR3 spans 13 amino acids.

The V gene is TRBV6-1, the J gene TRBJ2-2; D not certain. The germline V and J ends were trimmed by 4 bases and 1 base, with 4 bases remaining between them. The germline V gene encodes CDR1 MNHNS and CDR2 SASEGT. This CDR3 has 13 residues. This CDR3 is CASSALNTGELFF. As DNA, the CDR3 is TGTGCCAGCAGTGCTCTGAACACCGGGGAGCTGTTTTTT.

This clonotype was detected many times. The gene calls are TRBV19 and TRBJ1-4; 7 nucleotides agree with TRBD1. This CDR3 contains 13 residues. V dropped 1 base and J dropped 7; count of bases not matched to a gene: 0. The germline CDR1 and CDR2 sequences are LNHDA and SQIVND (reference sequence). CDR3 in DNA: TGTGCCAGTAGTATAGGACAGGGTGAAAAACTGTTTTTT. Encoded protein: CASSIGQGEKLFF.

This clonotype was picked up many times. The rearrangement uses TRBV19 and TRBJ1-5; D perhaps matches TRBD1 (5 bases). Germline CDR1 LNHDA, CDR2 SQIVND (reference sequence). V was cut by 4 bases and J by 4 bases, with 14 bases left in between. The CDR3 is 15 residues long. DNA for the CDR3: TGTGCCAGTAGTAAAGGGGCTCCTGTAAATCAGCCCCAGCATTTT. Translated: CASSKGAPVNQPQHF.

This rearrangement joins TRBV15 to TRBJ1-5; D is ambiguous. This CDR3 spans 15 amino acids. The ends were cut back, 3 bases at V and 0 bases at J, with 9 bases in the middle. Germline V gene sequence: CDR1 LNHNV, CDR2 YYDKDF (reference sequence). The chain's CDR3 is CATSSNSYSNQPQHF. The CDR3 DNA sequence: TGTGCCACCAGCAGTAACTCCTATAGCAATCAGCCCCAGCATTTT.

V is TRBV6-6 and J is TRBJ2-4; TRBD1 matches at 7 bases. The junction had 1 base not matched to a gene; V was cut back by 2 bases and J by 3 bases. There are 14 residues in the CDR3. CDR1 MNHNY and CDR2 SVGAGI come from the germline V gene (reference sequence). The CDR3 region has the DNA TGTGCCAGCAGTTACGACAGGGACAAAAACATTCAGTACTTC. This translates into CASSYDRDKNIQYF.

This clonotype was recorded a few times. CDR3 DNA: TGCAGTGCTAGAGATCCAGGGAGCCTAGGCTACACCTTC. Translation: CSARDPGSLGYTF. The chain joins TRBV20-1 to TRBJ1-2; tentative D call: TRBD1 (5 bases). The germline gives CDR1 DFQATT, CDR2 SNEGSKA (reference sequence). The germline V and J ends were trimmed by 0 bases and 8 bases, with 13 bases remaining between them. CDR3 length: 13 amino acids.

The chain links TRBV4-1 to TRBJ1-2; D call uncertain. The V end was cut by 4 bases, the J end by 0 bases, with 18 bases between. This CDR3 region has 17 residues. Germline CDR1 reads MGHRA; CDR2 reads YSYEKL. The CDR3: CASSLGGPSSANYGYTF. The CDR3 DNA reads TGCGCCAGCAGCCTTGGTGGCCCATCCAGTGCTAACTATGGCTACACCTTC.

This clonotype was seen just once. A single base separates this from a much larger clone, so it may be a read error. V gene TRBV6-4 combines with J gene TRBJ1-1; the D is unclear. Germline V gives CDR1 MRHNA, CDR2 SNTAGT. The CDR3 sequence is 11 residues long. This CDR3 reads CASSSLSEALF. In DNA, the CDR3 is TGTGCCAGCAGTTCATTATCTGAAGCTCTCTTT.